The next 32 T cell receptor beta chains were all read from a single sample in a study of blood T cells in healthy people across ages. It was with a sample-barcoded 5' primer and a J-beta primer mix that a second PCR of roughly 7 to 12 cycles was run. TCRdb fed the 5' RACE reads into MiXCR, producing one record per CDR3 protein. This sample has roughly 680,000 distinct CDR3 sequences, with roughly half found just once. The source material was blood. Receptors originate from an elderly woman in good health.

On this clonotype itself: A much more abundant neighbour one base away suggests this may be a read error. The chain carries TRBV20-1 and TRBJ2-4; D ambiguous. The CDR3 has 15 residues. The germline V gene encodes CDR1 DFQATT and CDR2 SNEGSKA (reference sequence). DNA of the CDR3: TGCAGTGCTAGGTCGGCAACATTAGCCAAAAGCATTCAGTACTTC. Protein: CSARSATLAKSIQYF.

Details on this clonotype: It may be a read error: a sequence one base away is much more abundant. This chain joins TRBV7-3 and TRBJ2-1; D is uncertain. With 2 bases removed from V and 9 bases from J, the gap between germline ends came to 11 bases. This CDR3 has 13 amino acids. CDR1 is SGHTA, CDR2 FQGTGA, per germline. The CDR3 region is CASSLAATVEQFF. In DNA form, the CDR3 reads TGTGCCAGCAGCTTAGCAGCTACCGTTGAGCAGTTCTTC. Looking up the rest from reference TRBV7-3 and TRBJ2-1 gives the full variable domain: GAGVSQTPSNKVTEKGKYVELRCDPISGHTALYWYRQSLGQGPEFLIYFQGTGAADDSGLPNDRFFAVRPEGSVSTLKIQRTERGDSAVYLCASSLAATVEQFFGPGTRLTVL.

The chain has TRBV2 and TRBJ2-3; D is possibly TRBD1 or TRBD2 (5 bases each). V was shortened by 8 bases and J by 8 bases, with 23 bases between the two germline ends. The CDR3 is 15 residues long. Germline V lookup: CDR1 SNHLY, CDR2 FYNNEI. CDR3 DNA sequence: TGTGCCAGCCCCGGGACGTCACCCGTTGTGGGTACGCAGTATTTT. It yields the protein CASPGTSPVVGTQYF.

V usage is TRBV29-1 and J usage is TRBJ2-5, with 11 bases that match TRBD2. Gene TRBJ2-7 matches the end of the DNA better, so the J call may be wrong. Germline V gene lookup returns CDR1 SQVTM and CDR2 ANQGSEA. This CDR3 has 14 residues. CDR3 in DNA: TGCAGCGCGCACACTAGCGGGAGAGCCTACGAGCAGTACTTC. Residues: CSAHTSGRAYEQYF.

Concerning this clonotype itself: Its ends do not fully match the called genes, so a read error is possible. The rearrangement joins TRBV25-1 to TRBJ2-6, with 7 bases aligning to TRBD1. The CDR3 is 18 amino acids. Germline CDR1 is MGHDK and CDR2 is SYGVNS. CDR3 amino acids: CAGSELGTVFSGANVLTF. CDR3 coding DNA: TGTGCCGGCAGTGAATTGGGGACAGTGTTCTCGGGGGCCAACGTCCTGACTTTC.

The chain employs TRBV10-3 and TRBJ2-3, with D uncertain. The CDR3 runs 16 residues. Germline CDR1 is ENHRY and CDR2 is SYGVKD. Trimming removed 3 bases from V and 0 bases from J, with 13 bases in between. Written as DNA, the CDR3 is TGTGCCATCAGTGAATCGTCCCACTCTAGCACAGATACGCAGTATTTT. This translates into CAISESSHSSTDTQYF.

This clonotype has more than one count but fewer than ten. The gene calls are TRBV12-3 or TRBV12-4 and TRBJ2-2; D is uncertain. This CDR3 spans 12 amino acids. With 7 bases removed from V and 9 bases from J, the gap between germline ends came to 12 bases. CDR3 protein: CASNTNSRELFF. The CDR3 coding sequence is TGTGCCAGCAACACAAACTCCCGGGAGCTGTTTTTT.

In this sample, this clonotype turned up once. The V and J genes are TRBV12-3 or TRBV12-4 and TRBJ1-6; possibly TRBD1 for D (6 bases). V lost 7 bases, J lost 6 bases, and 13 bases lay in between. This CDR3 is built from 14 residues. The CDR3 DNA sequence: TGTGCCAGCACCTTACAGGGTTCTAATTCACCCCTCCACTTT. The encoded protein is CASTLQGSNSPLHF.

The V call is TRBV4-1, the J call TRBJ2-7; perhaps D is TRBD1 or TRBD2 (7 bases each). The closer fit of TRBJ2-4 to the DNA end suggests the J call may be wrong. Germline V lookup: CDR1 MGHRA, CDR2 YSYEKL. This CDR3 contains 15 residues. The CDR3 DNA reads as TGCGCCAGCAGCAAAGTGCAGGGGGGGCAAAACATTCAGTACTTC. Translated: CASSKVQGGQNIQYF.

The CDR3, as DNA: TGTGCCAGCGGGAAATTCTACGAGCAGTACTTC. Residues: CASGKFYEQYF. The chain has TRBV6-2 or TRBV6-3 and TRBJ2-7, with D hard to call. The CDR3 consists of 11 residues. V gave up 8 bases and J gave up 3 bases, with 8 bases separating them. Germline CDR1 reads MNHEY; CDR2 reads SVGEGT.

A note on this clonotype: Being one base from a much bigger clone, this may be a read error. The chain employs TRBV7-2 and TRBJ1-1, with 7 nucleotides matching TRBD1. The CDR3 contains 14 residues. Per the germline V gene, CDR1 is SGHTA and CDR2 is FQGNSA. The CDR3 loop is CASSVATGHTEAFF. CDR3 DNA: TGTGCCAGCAGCGTAGCGACAGGGCACACTGAAGCTTTCTTT.

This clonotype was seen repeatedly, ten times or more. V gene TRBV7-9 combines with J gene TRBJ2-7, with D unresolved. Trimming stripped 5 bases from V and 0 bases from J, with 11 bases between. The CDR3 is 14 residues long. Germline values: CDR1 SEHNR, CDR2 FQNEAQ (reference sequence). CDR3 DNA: TGTGCCAGCAGCGCCCAAGGACCCTCCTACGAGCAGTACTTC. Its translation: CASSAQGPSYEQYF.

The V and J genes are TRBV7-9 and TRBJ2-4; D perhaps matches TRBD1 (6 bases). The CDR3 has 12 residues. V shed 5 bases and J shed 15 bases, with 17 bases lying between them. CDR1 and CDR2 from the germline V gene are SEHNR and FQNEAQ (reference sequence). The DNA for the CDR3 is TGTGCCAGCAGCCCATCCGGGACATTTGCGTACTTC. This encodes CASSPSGTFAYF.

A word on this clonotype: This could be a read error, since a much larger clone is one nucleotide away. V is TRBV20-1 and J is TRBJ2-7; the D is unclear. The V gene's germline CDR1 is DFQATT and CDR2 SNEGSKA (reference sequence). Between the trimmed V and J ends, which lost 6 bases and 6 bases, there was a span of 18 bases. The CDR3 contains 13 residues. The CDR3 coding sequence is TGCAGTGCCCTCGGAGACGGAGCCTGCGAGCAGTACTTC. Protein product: CSALGDGACEQYF.

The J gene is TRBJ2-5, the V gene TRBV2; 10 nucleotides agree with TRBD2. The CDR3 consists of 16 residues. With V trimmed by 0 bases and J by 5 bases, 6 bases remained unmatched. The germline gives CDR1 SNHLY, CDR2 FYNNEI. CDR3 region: CASSEARAGGRETQYF. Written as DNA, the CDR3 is TGTGCCAGCAGTGAAGCTAGAGCGGGAGGGCGGGAGACCCAGTACTTC.

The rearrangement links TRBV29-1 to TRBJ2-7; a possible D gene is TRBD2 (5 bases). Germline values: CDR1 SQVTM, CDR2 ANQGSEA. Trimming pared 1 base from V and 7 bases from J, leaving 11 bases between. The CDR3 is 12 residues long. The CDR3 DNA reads TGCAGCGTTGAAGGGCCTAGCAGTGAGCAGTACTTC. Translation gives CSVEGPSSEQYF.

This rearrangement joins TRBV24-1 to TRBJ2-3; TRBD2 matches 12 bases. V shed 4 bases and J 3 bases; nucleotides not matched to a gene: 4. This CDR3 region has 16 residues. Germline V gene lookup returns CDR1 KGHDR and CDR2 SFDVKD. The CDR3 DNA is TGTGCCACCAGTGACACCGGACTAGCGGGGACAGATACGCAGTATTTT. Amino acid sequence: CATSDTGLAGTDTQYF.

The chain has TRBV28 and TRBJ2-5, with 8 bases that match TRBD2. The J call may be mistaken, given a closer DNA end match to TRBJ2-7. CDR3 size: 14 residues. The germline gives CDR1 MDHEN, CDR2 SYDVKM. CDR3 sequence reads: CASSRGGRIYEQYF. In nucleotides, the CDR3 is TGTGCCAGCAGTCGCGGCGGGAGGATTTACGAGCAGTACTTC.

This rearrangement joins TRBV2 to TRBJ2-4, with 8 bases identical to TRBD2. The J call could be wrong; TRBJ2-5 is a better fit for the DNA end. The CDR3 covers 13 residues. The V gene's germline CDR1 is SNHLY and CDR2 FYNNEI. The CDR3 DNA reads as TGTGCCAGCAGTGAGGCGGGGGGAGGGACCCAGTACTTC. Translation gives CASSEAGGGTQYF.

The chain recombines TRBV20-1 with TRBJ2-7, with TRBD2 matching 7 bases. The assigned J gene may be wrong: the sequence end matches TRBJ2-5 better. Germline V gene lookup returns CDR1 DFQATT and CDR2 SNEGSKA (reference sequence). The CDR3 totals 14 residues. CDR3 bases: TGCAGTGCTAGAGTGCGGGGGAGGGCAGAGACCCAGTACTTC. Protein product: CSARVRGRAETQYF.

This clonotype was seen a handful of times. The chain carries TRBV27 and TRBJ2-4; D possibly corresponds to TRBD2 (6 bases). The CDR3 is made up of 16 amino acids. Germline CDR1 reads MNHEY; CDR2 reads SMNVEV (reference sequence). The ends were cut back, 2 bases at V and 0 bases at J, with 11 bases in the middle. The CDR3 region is CASSLDRGLAKNIQYF. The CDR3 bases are TGTGCCAGCAGTTTAGATAGGGGACTAGCCAAAAACATTCAGTACTTC.

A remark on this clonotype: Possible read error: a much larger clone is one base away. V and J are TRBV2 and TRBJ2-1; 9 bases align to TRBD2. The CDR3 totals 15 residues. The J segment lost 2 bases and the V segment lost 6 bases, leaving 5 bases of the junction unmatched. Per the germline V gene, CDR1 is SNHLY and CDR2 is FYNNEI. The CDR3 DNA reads TGTGCCAGCAGGGTAAGGACTAGCGCCTACAATGAGCAGTTCTTC. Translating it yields CASRVRTSAYNEQFF.

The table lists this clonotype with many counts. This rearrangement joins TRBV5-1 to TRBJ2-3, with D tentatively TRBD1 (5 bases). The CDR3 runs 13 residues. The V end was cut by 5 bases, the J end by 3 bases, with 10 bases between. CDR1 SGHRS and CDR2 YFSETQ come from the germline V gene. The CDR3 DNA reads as TGCGCCAGCAGAGTCAGGGATACAGATACGCAGTATTTT. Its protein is CASRVRDTDTQYF.

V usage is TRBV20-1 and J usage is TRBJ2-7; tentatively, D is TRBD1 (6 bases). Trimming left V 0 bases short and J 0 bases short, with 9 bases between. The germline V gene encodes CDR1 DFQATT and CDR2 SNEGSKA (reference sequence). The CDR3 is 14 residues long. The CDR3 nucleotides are TGCAGTGCTAGAGATCGCAGGGGCTCCTACGAGCAGTACTTC. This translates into CSARDRRGSYEQYF.

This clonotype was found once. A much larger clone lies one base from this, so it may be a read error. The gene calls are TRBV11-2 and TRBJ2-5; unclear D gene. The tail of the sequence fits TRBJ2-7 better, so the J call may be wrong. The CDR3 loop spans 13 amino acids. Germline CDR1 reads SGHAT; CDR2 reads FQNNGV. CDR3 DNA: TGTGCCAGCAGCCCTTGGGGTGCAGGCGAGCAGTACTTC. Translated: CASSPWGAGEQYF.

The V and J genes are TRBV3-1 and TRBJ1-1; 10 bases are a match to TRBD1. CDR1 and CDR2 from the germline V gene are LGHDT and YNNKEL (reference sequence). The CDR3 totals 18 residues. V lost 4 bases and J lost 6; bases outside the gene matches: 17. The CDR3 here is CASSPYYGDRGLRAEAFF. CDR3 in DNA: TGTGCCAGCAGCCCCTACTATGGGGACAGGGGCCTCCGCGCTGAAGCTTTCTTT.

The CDR3 DNA reads as TGTGCCAGCAGCTTAGAAGGCAGTTGGTATGGCTACACCTTC. This encodes CASSLEGSWYGYTF. The chain recombines TRBV7-8 with TRBJ1-2, with D unresolved. Between the trimmed V and J ends, which lost 1 base and 5 bases, there was a span of 11 bases. From germline, CDR1 is SGHVS and CDR2 FQNEAQ. The CDR3 length is 14 residues.

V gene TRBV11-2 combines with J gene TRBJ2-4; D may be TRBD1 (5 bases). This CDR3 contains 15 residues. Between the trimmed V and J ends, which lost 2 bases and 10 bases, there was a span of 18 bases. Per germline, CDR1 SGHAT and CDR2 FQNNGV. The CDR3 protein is CASSLYAQTARIQYF. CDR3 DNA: TGTGCCAGCAGCTTATATGCACAGACAGCCCGGATTCAGTACTTC.

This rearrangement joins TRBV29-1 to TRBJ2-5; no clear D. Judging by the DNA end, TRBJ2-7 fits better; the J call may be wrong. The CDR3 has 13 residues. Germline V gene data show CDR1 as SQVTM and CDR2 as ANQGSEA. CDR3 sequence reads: CSVGRVIGHEQYF. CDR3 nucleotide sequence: TGCAGCGTTGGTAGGGTAATTGGACACGAGCAGTACTTC.

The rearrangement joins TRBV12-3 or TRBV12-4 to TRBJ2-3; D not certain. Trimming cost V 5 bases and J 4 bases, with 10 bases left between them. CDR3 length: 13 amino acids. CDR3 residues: CASSRERADTQYF. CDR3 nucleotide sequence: TGTGCCAGCAGTAGAGAGAGAGCAGATACGCAGTATTTT.

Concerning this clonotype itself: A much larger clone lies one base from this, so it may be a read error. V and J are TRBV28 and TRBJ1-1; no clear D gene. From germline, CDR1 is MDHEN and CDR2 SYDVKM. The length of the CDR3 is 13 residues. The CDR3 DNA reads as TGTGTCAGCAGTTTATCGGGGTACACTGAAGCTTTCTTT. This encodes CVSSLSGYTEAFF.

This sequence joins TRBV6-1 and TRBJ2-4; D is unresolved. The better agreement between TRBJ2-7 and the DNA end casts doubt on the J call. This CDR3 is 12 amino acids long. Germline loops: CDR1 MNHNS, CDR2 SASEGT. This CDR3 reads CASSTANYEQYF. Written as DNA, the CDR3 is TGTGCCAGCAGCACAGCCAACTACGAGCAGTACTTC.